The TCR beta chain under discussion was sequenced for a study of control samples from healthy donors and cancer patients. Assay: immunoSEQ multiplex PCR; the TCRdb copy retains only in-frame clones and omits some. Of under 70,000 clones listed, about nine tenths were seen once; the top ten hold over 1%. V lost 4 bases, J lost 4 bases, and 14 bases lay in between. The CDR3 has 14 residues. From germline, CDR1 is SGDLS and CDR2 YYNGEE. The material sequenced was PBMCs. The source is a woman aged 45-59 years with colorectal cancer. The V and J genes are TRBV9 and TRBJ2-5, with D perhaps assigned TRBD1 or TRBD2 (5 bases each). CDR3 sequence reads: CASSPLLGGETQYF. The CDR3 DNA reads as TGTGCCAGCAGCCCCCTCCTTGGGGGAGAGACCCAGTACTTC. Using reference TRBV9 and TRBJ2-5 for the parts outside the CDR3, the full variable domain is DSGVTQTPKHLITATGQRVTLRCSPRSGDLSVYWYQQSLDQGLQFLIQYYNGEERAKGNILERFSAQQFPDLHSELNLSSLELGDSALYFCASSPLLGGETQYFGPGTRLLVL.